Detailed here is one T cell receptor beta chain. The sample is drawn from a study of cytomegalovirus exposure and HLA in healthy donors. The CDR3 has 14 amino acids. CDR1 is SGHDT, CDR2 YYEEEE, per germline. Trimming pared 5 bases from V and 2 bases from J, leaving 14 bases between. 60 Vbeta and 13 Jbeta primers were used in PCR. The repertoire was sequenced with immunoSEQ multiplex PCR; TCRdb's copy has only in-frame clones and lacks some. In the table there are more than 140,000 clones, 75% to 80% of which are singletons. The sequenced material came from PBMCs. The TCR was taken from a male donor in good health and CMV-seronegative. The genes are TRBV5-6 and TRBJ2-7; D remains unclear. CDR3 region: CASSLAGSAYEQYF. The CDR3 nucleotides read TGTGCCAGCAGTCTGGCCGGGTCAGCCTACGAGCAGTACTTC.